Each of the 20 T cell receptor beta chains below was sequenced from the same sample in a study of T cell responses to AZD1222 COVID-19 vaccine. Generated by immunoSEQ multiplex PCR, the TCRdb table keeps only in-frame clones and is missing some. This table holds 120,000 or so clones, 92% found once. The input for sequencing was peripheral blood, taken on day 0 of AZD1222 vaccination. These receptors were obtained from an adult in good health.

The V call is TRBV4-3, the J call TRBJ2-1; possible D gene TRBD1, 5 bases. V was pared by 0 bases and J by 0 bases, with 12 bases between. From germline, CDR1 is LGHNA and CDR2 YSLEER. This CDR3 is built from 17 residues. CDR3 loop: CASSQERTTSSYNEQFF. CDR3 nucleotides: TGCGCCAGCAGCCAAGAGAGGACAACGAGCTCCTACAATGAGCAGTTCTTC.

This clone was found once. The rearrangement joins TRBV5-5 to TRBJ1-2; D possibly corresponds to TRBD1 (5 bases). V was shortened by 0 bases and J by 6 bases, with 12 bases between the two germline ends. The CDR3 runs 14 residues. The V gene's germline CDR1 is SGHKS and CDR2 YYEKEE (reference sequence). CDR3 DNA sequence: TGTGCCAGCAGCTTGGGGCGGGGGTTCGATGGCTACACCTTC. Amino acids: CASSLGRGFDGYTF.

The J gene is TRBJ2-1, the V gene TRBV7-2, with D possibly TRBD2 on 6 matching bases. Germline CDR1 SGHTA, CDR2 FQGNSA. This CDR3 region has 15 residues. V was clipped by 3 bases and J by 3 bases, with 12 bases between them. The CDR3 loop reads CASSFFSSDYNEQFF. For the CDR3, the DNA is TGTGCCAGCAGCTTCTTTTCTAGCGACTACAATGAGCAGTTCTTC.

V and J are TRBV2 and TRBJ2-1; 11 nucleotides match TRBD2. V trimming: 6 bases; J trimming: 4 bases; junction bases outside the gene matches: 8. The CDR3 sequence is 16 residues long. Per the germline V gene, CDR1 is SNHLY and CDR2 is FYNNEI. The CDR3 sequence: CASRNPLAGAYNEQFF. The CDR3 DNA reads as TGTGCCAGCAGGAACCCACTAGCGGGAGCGTACAATGAGCAGTTCTTC.

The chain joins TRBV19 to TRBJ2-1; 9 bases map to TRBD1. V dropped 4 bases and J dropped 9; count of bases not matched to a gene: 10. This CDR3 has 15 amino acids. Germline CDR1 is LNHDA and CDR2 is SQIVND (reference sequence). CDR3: CASSRGQGEWTEQFF. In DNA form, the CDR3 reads TGTGCCAGTAGTAGGGGACAGGGAGAGTGGACTGAGCAGTTCTTC.

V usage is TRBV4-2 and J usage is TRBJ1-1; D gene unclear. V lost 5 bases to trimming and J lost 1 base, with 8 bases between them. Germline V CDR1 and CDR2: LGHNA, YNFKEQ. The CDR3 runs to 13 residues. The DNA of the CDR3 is TGTGCCAGCAGCATGGCGGAGAACACTGAAGCTTTCTTT. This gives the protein CASSMAENTEAFF.

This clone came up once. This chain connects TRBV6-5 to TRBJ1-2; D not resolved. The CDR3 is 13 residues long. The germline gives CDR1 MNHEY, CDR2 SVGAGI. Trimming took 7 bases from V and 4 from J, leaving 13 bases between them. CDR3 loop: CASTTGLGYGYTF. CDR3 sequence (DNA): TGTGCCAGCACTACGGGTTTGGGCTATGGCTACACCTTC.

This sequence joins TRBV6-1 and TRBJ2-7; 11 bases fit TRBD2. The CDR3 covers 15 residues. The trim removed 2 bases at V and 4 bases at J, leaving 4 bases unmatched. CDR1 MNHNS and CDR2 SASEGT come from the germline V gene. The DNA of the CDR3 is TGTGCCAGCAGTGAATTAGCGGGAGGGCCTTACGAGCAGTACTTC. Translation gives CASSELAGGPYEQYF.

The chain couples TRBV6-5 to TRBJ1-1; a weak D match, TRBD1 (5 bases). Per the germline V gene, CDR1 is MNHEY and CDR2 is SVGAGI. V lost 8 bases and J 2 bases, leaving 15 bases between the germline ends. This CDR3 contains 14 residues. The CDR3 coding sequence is TGTGCCAGCGAGACCGGGACTGCCAACACTGAAGCTTTCTTT. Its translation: CASETGTANTEAFF.

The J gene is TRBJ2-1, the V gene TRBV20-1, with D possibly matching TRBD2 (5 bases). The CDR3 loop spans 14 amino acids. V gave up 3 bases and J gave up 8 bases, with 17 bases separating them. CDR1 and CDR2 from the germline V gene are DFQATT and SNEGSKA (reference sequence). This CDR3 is CSASGGRGFDEQFF. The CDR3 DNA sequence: TGCAGTGCTAGTGGTGGGAGAGGTTTCGATGAGCAGTTCTTC.

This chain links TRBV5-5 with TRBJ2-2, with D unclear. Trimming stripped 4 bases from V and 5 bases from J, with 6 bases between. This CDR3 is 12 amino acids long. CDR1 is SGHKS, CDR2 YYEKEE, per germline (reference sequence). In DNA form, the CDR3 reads TGTGCCAGCAGCATATGGACCGGGGAGCTGTTTTTT. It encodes CASSIWTGELFF.

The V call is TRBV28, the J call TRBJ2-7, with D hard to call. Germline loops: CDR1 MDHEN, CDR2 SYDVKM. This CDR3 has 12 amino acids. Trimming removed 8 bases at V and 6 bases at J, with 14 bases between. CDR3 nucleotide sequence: TGTGCCAGCTGGGCCGGGCCGGGCGAGCAGTACTTC. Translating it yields CASWAGPGEQYF.

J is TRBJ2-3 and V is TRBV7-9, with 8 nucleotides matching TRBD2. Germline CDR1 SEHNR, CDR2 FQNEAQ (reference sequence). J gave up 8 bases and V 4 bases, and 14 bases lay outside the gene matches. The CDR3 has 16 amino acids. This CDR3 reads CASSSTGGPGFGTQYF. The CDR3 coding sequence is TGTGCCAGCAGCTCAACGGGAGGGCCTGGATTTGGTACGCAGTATTTT.

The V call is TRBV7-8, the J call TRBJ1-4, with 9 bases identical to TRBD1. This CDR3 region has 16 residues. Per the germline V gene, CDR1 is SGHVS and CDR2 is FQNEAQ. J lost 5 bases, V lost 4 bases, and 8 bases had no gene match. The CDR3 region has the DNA TGTGCCAGCAGCTCCCCGGAAGGGACAGGGAATGAAAAACTGTTTTTT. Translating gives CASSSPEGTGNEKLFF.

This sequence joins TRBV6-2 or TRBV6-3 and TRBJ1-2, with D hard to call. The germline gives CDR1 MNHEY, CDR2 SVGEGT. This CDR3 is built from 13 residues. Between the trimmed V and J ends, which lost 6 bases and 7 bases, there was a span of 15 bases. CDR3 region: CASSTTSLLGYTF. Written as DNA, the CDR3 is TGTGCCAGCAGCACGACGTCACTCCTTGGCTACACCTTC.

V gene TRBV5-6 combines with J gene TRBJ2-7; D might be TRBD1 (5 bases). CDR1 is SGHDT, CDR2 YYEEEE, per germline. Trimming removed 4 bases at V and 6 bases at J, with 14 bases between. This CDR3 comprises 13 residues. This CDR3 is CASSQGKSGEQYF. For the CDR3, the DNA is TGTGCCAGCAGCCAGGGAAAGTCTGGCGAGCAGTACTTC.

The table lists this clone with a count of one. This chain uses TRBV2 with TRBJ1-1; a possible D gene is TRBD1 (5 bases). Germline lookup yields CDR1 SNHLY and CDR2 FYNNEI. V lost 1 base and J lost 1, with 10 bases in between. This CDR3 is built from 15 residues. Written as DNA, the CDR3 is TGTGCCAGCAGTGAAGGCGCAGGGACGAACACTGAAGCTTTCTTT. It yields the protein CASSEGAGTNTEAFF.

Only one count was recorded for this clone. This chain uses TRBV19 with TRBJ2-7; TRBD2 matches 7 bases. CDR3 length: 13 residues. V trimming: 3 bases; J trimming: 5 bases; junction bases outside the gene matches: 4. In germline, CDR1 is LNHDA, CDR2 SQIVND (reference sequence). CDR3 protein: CASSMTGGNEQYF. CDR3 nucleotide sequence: TGTGCCAGTAGTATGACCGGGGGGAACGAGCAGTACTTC.

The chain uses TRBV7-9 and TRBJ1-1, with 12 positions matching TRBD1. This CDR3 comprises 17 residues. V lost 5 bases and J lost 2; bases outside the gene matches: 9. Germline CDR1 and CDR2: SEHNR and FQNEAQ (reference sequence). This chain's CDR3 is CASSLSGQGAINTEAFF. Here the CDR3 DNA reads TGTGCCAGCAGCCTATCGGGACAGGGGGCGATAAACACTGAAGCTTTCTTT.

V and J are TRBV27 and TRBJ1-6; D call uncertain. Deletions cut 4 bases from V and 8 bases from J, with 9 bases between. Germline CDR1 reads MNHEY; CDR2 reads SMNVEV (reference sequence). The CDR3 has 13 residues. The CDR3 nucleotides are TGTGCCAGCAGTTCCCTGACTTATTCACCCCTCCACTTT. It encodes CASSSLTYSPLHF.